This T cell receptor (beta chain) was sequenced for a study of neoadjuvant anti-PD-1 for oral cavity cancer. Study-wide context: Patients without progression got a fourth dose around day 43.

Produced via immunoSEQ multiplex PCR; TCRdb's table is partial and in-frame only. The table shows 13,000 to 15,000 clones, with 70% to 80% occurring only once. The CDR3 loop spans 14 amino acids. J gave up 4 bases and V 5 bases, and 6 bases lay outside the gene matches. The germline gives CDR1 SGHVS, CDR2 FQNEAQ. Sequencing used PBMCs, obtained before nivolumab (anti-PD-1) treatment. This receptor was taken from a person between 35 and 79 years old with oral cavity squamous cell carcinoma. The V and J genes are TRBV7-8 and TRBJ1-2; 8 positions agree with TRBD1. The CDR3 is CASSSQGAGYGYTF. CDR3 in DNA: TGTGCCAGCAGCAGTCAGGGGGCGGGCTATGGCTACACCTTC. The whole variable domain, filled in from reference TRBV7-8 and TRBJ1-2, reads GAGVSQSPRYKVAKRGQDVALRCDPISGHVSLFWYQQALGQGPEFLTYFQNEAQLDKSGLPSDRFFAERPEGSVSTLKIQRTQQEDSAVYLCASSSQGAGYGYTFGSGTRLTVV.